These T cell receptor beta chains were read from a single sample in a study of human T cells and chemical hapten exposure. TCRdb redid the calling of the RACE reads with MiXCR, one entry per CDR3 protein. This sample has approximately 50,000 distinct CDR3 sequences, with 9.5% to 10% found just once. Sequencing was performed on whole blood, taken in connection with sensitization to the hapten diphenylcyclopropenone (DPC). The receptor source for this set is a young woman with alopecia areata. Some clones in this sample may be carry-over from other donors' samples. Each CDR3 is given with its conserved first and last residue. A D gene is named only where the DNA matches it firmly. Rows may omit the clone size; those that give it use once, few, many or a size class.

>-|TRBV7-3|TRBD1|TRBJ1-6
TGTGCCAGCAGCCCCCAGGCAGGGGGGTTTAATTCACCCCTCCACTTT
CASSPQAGGFNSPLHF
>few|TRBV28|-|TRBJ2-3
TGTGCCAGCAGTTTCCCAGGGACAGATACGCAGTATTTT
CASSFPGTDTQYF
>-|TRBV7-8|-|TRBJ2-7
TGTGCCAGCAGCTTAGAGGAAAGCTCCGCCTACGAGCAGTACTTC
CASSLEESSAYEQYF
>many|TRBV4-3|-|TRBJ2-7
TGCGCCAGCAGCCAGGGGGCGGGAAGCTCCTACGAGCAGTACTTC
CASSQGAGSSYEQYF
>-|TRBV2|-|TRBJ1-3
TGTGCCAGCGGGTATACTGGAAACACCATATATTTT
CASGYTGNTIYF
>-|TRBV4-1|TRBD1|TRBJ1-2
TGCGCCAGCAGCCTCGGGGGCGGGGACAGACTATCGGCTAACTATGGCTACACCTTC
CASSLGGGDRLSANYGYTF
>many|TRBV5-1|-|TRBJ1-5
TGCGCCAGCAGCTTGGAAGGAGGGGATCGAAATCAGCCCCAGCATTTT
CASSLEGGDRNQPQHF
>few|TRBV28|-|TRBJ1-1
TGTGCCAGCAGTTTACGGGGGCGCTCTGAAGCTTTCTTT
CASSLRGRSEAFF
>few|TRBV3-1|TRBD1|TRBJ2-5
TGTGCCAGCAGCCGGGACAGGGACGACGGTAAGACCCAGTACTTC
CASSRDRDDGKTQYF
>few|TRBV6-5|-|TRBJ1-6
TGTGCCAGCAGCTCAACGGCGGGGGGCGGTCACCCAGGCTTGGATCTGTCGCCCCTCCACTTT
CASSSTAGGGHPGLDLSPLHF
>-|TRBV5-1|-|TRBJ1-2
TGCGCCAGCAGCTTGGTGGCCAGGGGTGATGGCTACACCTTC
CASSLVARGDGYTF
>many|TRBV28|-|TRBJ1-6
TGTGCCAGCAGTCCCCGGACCCGAGGAACCTATAATTCACCCCTCCACTTT
CASSPRTRGTYNSPLHF
>many|TRBV28|-|TRBJ2-4
TGTGCCAGCAGTTTATCACAGACCCTAGCCAAAAACATTCAGTACTTC
CASSLSQTLAKNIQYF
>few|TRBV15|-|TRBJ1-1
TGTGCCACCAGCAGAGATGTTGGGTGGACTGAAGCTTTCTTT
CATSRDVGWTEAFF
>many|TRBV28|-|TRBJ1-5
TGTGCCAGCACGTCCATAAGCCACAATCAGCCCCAGCATTTT
CASTSISHNQPQHF
>few|TRBV5-6|-|TRBJ2-3
TGTGCCAGCAGCTTGGTAGGATATGGAGATACGCAGTATTTT
CASSLVGYGDTQYF
>few|TRBV27|TRBD1|TRBJ1-6
TGTGCCAGCAGGGTTGGACAGGGAAATTCACCCCTCCACTTT
CASRVGQGNSPLHF
>many|TRBV3-1|-|TRBJ1-6
TGTGCCAGCAGCCAAGAAGCGGGCAGCTATAATTCACCCCTCCACTTT
CASSQEAGSYNSPLHF
>-|TRBV19|TRBD2|TRBJ2-5
TGTGCCAGCGCTTGGGCTAGCGGGGATCAAGAGACCCAGTACTTC
CASAWASGDQETQYF
>few|TRBV7-9|TRBD1|TRBJ1-1
TGTGCCAGCAGCCGAGACAGGGGCTACAAGGCTTTCTTT
CASSRDRGYKAFF
>-|TRBV14|TRBD1|TRBJ1-6
TGTGCCAGCAGCCATGGGGACAGGGGGTATAATTCACCCCTCCACTTT
CASSHGDRGYNSPLHF
>few|TRBV7-2|-|TRBJ1-1
TGTGCCAGCAGCTTTCTACAGGGACTGAACACTGAAGCTTTCTTT
CASSFLQGLNTEAFF